The 30 T cell receptor beta chains below come from one sample, sequenced in a study of monozygotic twins with inflammatory bowel disease. With the 5' RACE reads reprocessed, TCRdb shows one record per CDR3 protein and no DNA. Here the sample table reports 350,000 to 550,000 distinct CDR3 sequences. The sequenced sample consisted of blood. Source of these receptors: a human donor with ulcerative colitis or Crohn's disease, or a healthy co-twin of an affected twin (not recorded which).

The J gene is TRBJ2-5, the V gene TRBV30; with no DNA, the TCRdb D assignment of TRBD2 cannot be verified. CDR1 GTSNPN and CDR2 SVGIG come from the germline V gene (reference sequence). The length of the CDR3 is 15 residues. The chain's CDR3 is CAWVGGRAFQETQYF.

The genes are TRBV5-5 and TRBJ2-7; absent DNA, TCRdb's TRBD1 call cannot be checked. From germline, CDR1 is SGHKS and CDR2 YYEKEE (reference sequence). The CDR3 loop spans 15 amino acids. CDR3 region: CASSPWDRGGYEQYF.

The rearrangement links TRBV7-2 to TRBJ1-6; the TCRdb call, TRBD1, lacks DNA for checking. The CDR3 extends over 14 amino acids. The germline CDR1 and CDR2 sequences are SGHTA and FQGNSA. This CDR3 is CASSLETGSSPLHF.

The rearrangement links TRBV5-1 to TRBJ1-1. The CDR3 runs to 17 residues. From germline, CDR1 is SGHRS and CDR2 YFSETQ. This CDR3 reads CASSLAFDRFGNTEAFF. Combining the CDR3 with reference TRBV5-1 and TRBJ1-1 gives the whole variable domain KAGVTQTPRYLIKTRGQQVTLSCSPISGHRSVSWYQQTPGQGLQFLFEYFSETQRNKGNFPGRFSGRQFSNSRSEMNVSTLELGDSALYLCASSLAFDRFGNTEAFFGQGTRLTVV.

The CDR3 region is CASSHLGQGVNGYTF. The J gene is TRBJ1-2, the V gene TRBV4-1; TCRdb selects TRBD1, and the lack of DNA leaves this call unchecked. This CDR3 is built from 15 residues. Looked up from germline, CDR1 is MGHRA and CDR2 is YSYEKL.

V and J are TRBV7-2 and TRBJ1-5; TCRdb's D call of TRBD1 is untestable without DNA. This CDR3 has 13 residues. CDR1 and CDR2 from the germline V gene are SGHTA and FQGNSA. The CDR3 loop reads CASSLGRGKPQHF.

The rearrangement joins TRBV7-6 to TRBJ2-3; the D call of TRBD2 rests on TCRdb alone, since no DNA is present to check it. The CDR3 loop spans 18 amino acids. Germline CDR1 is SGHVS and CDR2 is FNYEAQ. The CDR3 protein is CASSSLAPLAGGGDTQYF.

The CDR3 reads CSGGSLGLNEQFF. The rearrangement uses TRBV20-1 and TRBJ2-1; the TCRdb D gene call, TRBD2, has no DNA to confirm it. CDR3 length: 13 amino acids. Germline loops: CDR1 DFQATT, CDR2 SNEGSKA (reference sequence).

The V and J genes are TRBV7-2 and TRBJ2-2; TCRdb returns TRBD2, unconfirmable since there is no DNA. This CDR3 has 16 amino acids. The germline V gene encodes CDR1 SGHTA and CDR2 FQGNSA. This CDR3 reads CASSLGGTRYTGELFF.

This chain uses TRBV10-3 with TRBJ1-5. This CDR3 has 15 amino acids. Germline V lookup: CDR1 ENHRY, CDR2 SYGVKD. The chain's CDR3 is CAISPTGLPNQPQHF.

The chain couples TRBV18 to TRBJ2-7; checking the TCRdb D call of TRBD1 is not possible without DNA. Germline CDR1 reads KGHSH; CDR2 reads LQKENI. The CDR3 totals 14 residues. This CDR3 is CASSPAGRGYEQYF.

The V and J genes are TRBV5-1 and TRBJ2-5; TCRdb picks TRBD1, but there is no DNA to check that call. Germline V gives CDR1 SGHRS, CDR2 YFSETQ. This CDR3 has 12 residues. CDR3 sequence: CASSSYEGAQYF.

The genes are TRBV15 and TRBJ1-2; TCRdb outputs TRBD1, but without DNA this stays unchecked. Germline lookup yields CDR1 LNHNV and CDR2 YYDKDF (reference sequence). The CDR3 has 13 amino acids. The CDR3 sequence: CATSPSGDYGYTF.

The V and J genes are TRBV12-3 or TRBV12-4 and TRBJ1-6; the TRBD1 assignment by TCRdb is unverifiable without DNA. The CDR3 is 14 residues long. The CDR3: CASSLDRYNSPLHF.

The chain couples TRBV28 to TRBJ2-3; TCRdb outputs TRBD1, but without DNA this stays unchecked. The germline V gene encodes CDR1 MDHEN and CDR2 SYDVKM. The CDR3 contains 16 residues. This CDR3 reads CASRPADRRVTDTQYF.

The chain couples TRBV18 to TRBJ2-7; no DNA is available, so the TRBD1 call from TCRdb remains unchecked. Looked up from germline, CDR1 is KGHSH and CDR2 is LQKENI. The CDR3 totals 14 residues. CDR3 residues: CASSSQGKTYEQYF.

This chain uses TRBV20-1 with TRBJ2-6; absent DNA, TCRdb's TRBD1 call cannot be checked. Looked up from germline, CDR1 is DFQATT and CDR2 is SNEGSKA (reference sequence). This CDR3 comprises 17 residues. The CDR3 here is CSARALIGAAGANVLTF.

This chain connects TRBV20-1 to TRBJ1-1; TCRdb's D call of TRBD1 is untestable without DNA. This CDR3 spans 15 amino acids. Germline V gives CDR1 DFQATT, CDR2 SNEGSKA (reference sequence). CDR3 sequence reads: CSAAPPRVRGTEAFF.

CDR3 sequence: CASSFGTGGVTEAFF. The gene calls are TRBV7-2 and TRBJ1-1; TCRdb's assignment of TRBD1 cannot be checked, as there is no DNA. Germline values: CDR1 SGHTA, CDR2 FQGNSA. The CDR3 runs to 15 residues. Full variable domain (outside the CDR3, taken from reference TRBV7-2 and TRBJ1-1): GAGVSQSPSNKVTEKGKDVELRCDPISGHTALYWYRQSLGQGLEFLIYFQGNSAPDKSGLPSDRFSAERTGGSVSTLTIQRTQQEDSAVYLCASSFGTGGVTEAFFGQGTRLTVV.

The chain couples TRBV5-1 to TRBJ2-5; the D call from TCRdb, TRBD1, cannot be confirmed without DNA. This CDR3 is built from 16 residues. Germline CDR1 reads SGHRS; CDR2 reads YFSETQ. CDR3 sequence: CASSLAGTTGTETQYF.

V and J are TRBV7-2 and TRBJ1-2; lacking DNA, the TRBD1 call made by TCRdb goes unchecked. The CDR3 is 16 amino acids. The germline V gene encodes CDR1 SGHTA and CDR2 FQGNSA. The CDR3 region is CASSSQPYGQGYGYTF.

The V call is TRBV3-1, the J call TRBJ1-3; absent DNA, TCRdb's TRBD1 call cannot be checked. The CDR3 runs 15 residues. Germline V gene lookup returns CDR1 LGHDT and CDR2 YNNKEL (reference sequence). This chain's CDR3 is CASSRNPTDGNTIYF.

V gene TRBV19 combines with J gene TRBJ1-1. This CDR3 has 14 residues. Germline CDR1 is LNHDA and CDR2 is SQIVND (reference sequence). The CDR3 loop is CASTSEVRYTEAFF. Based on the CDR3 plus reference TRBV19 and TRBJ1-1, the full variable domain is DGGITQSPKYLFRKEGQNVTLSCEQNLNHDAMYWYRQDPGQGLRLIYYSQIVNDFQKGDIAEGYSVSREKKESFPLTVTSAQKNPTAFYLCASTSEVRYTEAFFGQGTRLTVV.

The chain recombines TRBV5-6 with TRBJ2-1. Germline V gene sequence: CDR1 SGHDT, CDR2 YYEEEE. CDR3 length: 12 residues. The CDR3 here is CASSLELNEQFF.

This chain joins TRBV18 and TRBJ2-7; TCRdb selects TRBD1, and the lack of DNA leaves this call unchecked. Germline CDR1 reads KGHSH; CDR2 reads LQKENI. The CDR3 has 14 amino acids. This CDR3 is CASSPPLGGYEQYF.

The gene calls are TRBV6-5 and TRBJ2-3. CDR1 and CDR2 (germline): MNHEY, SVGAGI. There are 13 residues in the CDR3. CDR3 region: CASSFLATDTQYF.

The rearrangement joins TRBV18 to TRBJ2-1. Germline lookup yields CDR1 KGHSH and CDR2 LQKENI. The CDR3 runs 16 residues. The CDR3 spells CASSPQQKNINNEQFF.

The V gene is TRBV28, the J gene TRBJ2-7; TCRdb gives TRBD1 as the D gene, but with no DNA this cannot be confirmed. The CDR3 consists of 15 residues. Germline V CDR1 and CDR2: MDHEN, SYDVKM. The CDR3 here is CASSLNPSQGGEQYF.

V and J are TRBV19 and TRBJ2-2; checking the TCRdb D call of TRBD1 is not possible without DNA. The CDR3 length is 15 residues. The germline V gene encodes CDR1 LNHDA and CDR2 SQIVND (reference sequence). The CDR3 here is CASSTWDRTTGELFF.

The chain couples TRBV5-1 to TRBJ2-2; the TCRdb D gene call, TRBD1, has no DNA to confirm it. The CDR3 has 17 residues. Per the germline V gene, CDR1 is SGHRS and CDR2 is YFSETQ. The CDR3 loop is CASSLGRETANTGELFF.